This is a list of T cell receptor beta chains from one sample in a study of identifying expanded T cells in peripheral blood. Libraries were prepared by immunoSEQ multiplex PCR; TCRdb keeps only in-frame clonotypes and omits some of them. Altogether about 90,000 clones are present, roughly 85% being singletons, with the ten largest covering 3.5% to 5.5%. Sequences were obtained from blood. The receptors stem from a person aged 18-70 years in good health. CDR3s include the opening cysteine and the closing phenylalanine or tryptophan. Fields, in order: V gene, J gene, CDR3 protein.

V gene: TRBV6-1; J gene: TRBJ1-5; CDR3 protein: CASKLVPTSNQPQHF
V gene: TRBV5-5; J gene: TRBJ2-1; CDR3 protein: CASSPWGDSSYNEQFF
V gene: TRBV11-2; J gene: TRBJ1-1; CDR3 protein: CASSPTSGGTEAFF
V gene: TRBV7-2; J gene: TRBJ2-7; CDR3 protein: CASSLRGGGPSYEQYF
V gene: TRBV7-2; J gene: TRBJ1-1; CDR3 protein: CASRLPPSSEAFF
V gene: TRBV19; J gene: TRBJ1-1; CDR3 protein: CASSTRQGRNTEAFF
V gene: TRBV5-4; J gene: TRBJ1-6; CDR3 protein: CASSLEPESPLHF
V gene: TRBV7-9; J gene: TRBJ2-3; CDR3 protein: CASSLVRGDTDTQYF
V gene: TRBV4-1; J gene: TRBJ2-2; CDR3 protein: CASSQDGRTNTGELFF
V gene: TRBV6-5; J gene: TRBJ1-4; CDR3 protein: CATQGEGRFEKLFF
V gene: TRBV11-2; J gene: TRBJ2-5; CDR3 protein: CASSLDGTSGGRGETQYF
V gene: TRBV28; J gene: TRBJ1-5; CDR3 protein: CASRWAGLNQPQHF
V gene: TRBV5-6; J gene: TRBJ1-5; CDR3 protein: CASSLGPGGNQPQHF
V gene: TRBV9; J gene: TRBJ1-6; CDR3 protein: CASSVSVQRGNSPLHF
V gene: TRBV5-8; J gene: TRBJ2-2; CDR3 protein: CASSLRQGDTGELFF
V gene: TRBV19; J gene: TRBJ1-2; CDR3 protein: CASRTLDRNYGYTF
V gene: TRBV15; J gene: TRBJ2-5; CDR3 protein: CATSRPNAGRGGETQYF
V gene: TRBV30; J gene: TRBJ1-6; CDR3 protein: CAWSRSRGHNSPLHF
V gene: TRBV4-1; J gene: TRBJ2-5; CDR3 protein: CASSQEGGAPETQYF
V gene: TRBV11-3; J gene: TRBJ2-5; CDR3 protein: CASSLALAAVETQYF
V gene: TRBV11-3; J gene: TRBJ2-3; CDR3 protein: CASSPAWTEATDTQYF
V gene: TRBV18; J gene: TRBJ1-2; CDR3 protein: CASSPDEAIQAANYGYTF
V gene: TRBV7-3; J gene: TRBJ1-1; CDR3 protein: CASVGVIDAVSDTEAFF
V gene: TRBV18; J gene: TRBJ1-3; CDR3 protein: CASSPPLGGSGNTIYF
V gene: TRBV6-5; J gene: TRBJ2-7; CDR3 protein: CASSSTGTGLPYEQYF
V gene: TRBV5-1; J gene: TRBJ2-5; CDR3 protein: CASSLSGFQETQYF
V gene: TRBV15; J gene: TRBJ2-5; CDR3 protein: CATSEDRYQETQYF
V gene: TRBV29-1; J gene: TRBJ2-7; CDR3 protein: CSVGYRAGEQYF
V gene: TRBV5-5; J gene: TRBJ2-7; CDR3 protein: CASSPLTGGVYEQYF
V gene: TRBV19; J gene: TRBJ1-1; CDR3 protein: CASSRGGQTEAFF
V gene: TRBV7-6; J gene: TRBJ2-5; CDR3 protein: CASSLVLGETQYF
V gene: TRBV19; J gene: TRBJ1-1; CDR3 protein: CASWAGQGMNTEAFF
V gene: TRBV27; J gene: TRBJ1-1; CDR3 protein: CASRMGLPNTEAFF
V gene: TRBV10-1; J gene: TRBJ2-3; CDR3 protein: CASSSIPGQGTDTQYF
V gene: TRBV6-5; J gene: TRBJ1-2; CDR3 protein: CASSSPAALRGYTF
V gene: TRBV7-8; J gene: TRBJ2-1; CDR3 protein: CASSLPRESYNEQFF
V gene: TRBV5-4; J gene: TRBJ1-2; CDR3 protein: CASSLDTTHGYTF
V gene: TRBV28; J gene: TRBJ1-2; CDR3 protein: CASSQSRGYTF
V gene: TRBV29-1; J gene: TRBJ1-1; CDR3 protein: CSVVPPGWGNTEAFF
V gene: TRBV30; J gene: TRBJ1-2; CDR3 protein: CAWKPLGGYGYTF
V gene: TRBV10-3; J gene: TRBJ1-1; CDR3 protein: CATRTGGDWAFF
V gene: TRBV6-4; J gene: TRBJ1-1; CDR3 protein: CASSVTRGTEAFF
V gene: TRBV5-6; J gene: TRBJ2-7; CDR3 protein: CASSLVADRGYEQYF
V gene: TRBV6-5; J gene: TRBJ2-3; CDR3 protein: CASSSLNGDTQYF
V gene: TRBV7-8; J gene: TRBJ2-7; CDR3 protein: CASSSGAYEQYF